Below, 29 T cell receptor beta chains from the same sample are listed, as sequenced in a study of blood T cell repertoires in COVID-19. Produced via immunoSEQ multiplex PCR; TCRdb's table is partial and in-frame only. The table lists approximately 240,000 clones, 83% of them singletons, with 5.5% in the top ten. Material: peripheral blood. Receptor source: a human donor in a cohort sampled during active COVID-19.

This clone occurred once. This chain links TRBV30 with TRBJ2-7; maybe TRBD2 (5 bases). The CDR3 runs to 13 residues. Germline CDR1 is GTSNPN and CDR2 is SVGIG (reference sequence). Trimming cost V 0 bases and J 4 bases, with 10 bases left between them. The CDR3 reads CAWSVDSLYEQYF. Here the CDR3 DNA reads TGTGCCTGGAGTGTGGACTCTCTGTACGAGCAGTACTTC.

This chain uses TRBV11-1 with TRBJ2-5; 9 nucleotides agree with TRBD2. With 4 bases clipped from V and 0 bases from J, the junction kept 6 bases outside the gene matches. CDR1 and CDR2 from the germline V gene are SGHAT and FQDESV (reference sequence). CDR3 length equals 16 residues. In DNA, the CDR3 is TGTGCCAGCAGCTCTTTCCTAGCGGGGTACCAAGAGACCCAGTACTTC. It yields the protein CASSSFLAGYQETQYF.

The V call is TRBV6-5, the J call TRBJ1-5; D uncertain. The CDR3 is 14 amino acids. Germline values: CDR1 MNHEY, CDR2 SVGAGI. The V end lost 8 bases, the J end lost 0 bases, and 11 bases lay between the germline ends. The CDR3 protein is CASLTGFSNQPQHF. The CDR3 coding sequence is TGTGCCAGCCTCACTGGTTTTAGCAATCAGCCCCAGCATTTT.

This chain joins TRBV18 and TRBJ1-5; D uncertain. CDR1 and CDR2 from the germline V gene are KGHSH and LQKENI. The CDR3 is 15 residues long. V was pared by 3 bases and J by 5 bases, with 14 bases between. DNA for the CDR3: TGTGCCAGCTCACCTTTGGGTTTGGGCGATCAGCCCCAGCATTTT. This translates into CASSPLGLGDQPQHF.

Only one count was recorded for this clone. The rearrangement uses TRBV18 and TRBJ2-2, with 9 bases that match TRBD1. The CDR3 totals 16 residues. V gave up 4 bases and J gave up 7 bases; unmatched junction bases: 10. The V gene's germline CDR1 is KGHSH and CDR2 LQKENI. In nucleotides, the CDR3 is TGTGCCAGCTCACTATCACAGGGGGCGAAGGACGGGGAGCTGTTTTTT. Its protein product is CASSLSQGAKDGELFF.

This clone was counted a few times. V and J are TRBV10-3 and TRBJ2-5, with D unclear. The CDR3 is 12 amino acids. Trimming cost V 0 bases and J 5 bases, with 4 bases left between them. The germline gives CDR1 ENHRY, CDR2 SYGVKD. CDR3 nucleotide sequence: TGTGCCATCAGTGAGTCGTCGGAGACCCAGTACTTC. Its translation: CAISESSETQYF.

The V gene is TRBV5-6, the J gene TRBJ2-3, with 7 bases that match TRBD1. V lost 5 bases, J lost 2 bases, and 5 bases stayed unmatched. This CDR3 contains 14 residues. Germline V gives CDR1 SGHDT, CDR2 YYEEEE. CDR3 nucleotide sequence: TGTGCCAGCAGACAGGGGCGGGTCACAGATACGCAGTATTTT. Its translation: CASRQGRVTDTQYF.

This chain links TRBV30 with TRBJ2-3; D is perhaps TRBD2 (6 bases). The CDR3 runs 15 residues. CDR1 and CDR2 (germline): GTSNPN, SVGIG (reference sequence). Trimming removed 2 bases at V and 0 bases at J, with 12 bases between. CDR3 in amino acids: CAWSQTSGSTDTQYF. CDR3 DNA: TGTGCCTGGAGTCAAACCAGCGGGAGCACAGATACGCAGTATTTT.

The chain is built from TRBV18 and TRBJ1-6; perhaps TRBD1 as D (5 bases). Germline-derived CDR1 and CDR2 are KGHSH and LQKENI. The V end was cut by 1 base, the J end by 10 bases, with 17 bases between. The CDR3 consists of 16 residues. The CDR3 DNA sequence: TGTGCCAGCTCACCACGTCGGGGGGAAGCACAATCACCCCTCCACTTT. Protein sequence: CASSPRRGEAQSPLHF.

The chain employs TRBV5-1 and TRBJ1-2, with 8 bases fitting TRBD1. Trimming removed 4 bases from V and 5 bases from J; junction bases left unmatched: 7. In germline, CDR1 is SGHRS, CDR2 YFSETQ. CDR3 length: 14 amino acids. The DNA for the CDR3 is TGCGCCAGCAGCCCAGACAGGGGCGCATATGGCTACACCTTC. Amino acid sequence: CASSPDRGAYGYTF.

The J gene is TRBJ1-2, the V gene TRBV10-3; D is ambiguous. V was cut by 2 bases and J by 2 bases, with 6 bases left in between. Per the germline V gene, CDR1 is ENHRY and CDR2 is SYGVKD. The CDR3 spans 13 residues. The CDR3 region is CAISEEGNYGYTF. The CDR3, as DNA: TGTGCCATCAGTGAGGAGGGAAACTATGGCTACACCTTC.

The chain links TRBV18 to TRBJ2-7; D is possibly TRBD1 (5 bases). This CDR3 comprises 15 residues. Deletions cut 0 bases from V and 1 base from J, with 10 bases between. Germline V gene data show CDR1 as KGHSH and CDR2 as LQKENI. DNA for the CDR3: TGTGCCAGCTCACCACCTGGCGACAGATCCTACGAGCAGTACTTC. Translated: CASSPPGDRSYEQYF.

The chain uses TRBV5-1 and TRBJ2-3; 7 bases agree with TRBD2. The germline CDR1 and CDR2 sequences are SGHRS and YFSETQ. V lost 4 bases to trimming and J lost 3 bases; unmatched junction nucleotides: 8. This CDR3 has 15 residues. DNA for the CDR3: TGCGCCAGCAGCCCGACTAGCACAGTTACAGATACGCAGTATTTT. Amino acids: CASSPTSTVTDTQYF.

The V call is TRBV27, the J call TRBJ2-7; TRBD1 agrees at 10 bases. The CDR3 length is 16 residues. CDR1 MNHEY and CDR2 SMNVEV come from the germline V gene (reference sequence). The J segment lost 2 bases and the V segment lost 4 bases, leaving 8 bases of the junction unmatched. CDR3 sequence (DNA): TGTGCCAGCAGTTGGACCGGGACAGGGGATACCTACGAGCAGTACTTC. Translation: CASSWTGTGDTYEQYF.

The CDR3 DNA sequence: TGCGCCAGCAGTGGGAGACAGGGGGTAGGTGAAGCTTTCTTT. Protein sequence: CASSGRQGVGEAFF. This rearrangement joins TRBV10-1 to TRBJ1-1; 9 bases match TRBD1. Trimming took 4 bases from V and 7 from J; bases not matched to a gene: 7. Germline CDR1 is WNHNN and CDR2 is SYGVQD (reference sequence). The CDR3 totals 14 residues.

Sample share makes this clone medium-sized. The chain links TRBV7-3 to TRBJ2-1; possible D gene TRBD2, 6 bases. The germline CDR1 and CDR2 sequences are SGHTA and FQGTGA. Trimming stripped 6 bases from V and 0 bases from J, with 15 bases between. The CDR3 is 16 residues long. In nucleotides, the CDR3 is TGTGCCAGCAGTTCCCGTGGCGGGACCTCCTACAATGAGCAGTTCTTC. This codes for CASSSRGGTSYNEQFF.

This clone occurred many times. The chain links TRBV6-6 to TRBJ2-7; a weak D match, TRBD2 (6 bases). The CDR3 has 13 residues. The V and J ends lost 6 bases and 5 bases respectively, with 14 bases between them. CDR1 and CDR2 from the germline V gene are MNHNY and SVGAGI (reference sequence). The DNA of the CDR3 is TGTGCCAGCAGACAGCCGGGACTCCACGAGCAGTACTTC. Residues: CASRQPGLHEQYF.

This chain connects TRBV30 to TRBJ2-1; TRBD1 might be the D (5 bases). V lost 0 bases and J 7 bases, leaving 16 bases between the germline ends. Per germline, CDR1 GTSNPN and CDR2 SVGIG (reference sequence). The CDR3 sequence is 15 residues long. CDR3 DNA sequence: TGTGCCTGGAGTGTACTGACGGCAGGGTCAAATGAGCAGTTCTTC. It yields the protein CAWSVLTAGSNEQFF.

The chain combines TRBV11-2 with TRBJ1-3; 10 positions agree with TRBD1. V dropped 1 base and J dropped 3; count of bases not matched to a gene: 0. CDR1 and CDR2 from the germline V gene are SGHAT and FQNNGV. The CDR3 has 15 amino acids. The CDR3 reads CASSLGTGGGNTIYF. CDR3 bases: TGTGCCAGCAGCTTAGGGACAGGGGGTGGAAACACCATATATTTT.

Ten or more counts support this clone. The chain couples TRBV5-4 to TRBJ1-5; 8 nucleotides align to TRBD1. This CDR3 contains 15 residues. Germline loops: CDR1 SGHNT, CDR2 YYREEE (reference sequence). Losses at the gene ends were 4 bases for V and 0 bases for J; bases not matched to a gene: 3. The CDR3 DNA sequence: TGTGCCAGCAGCCTGACAGGGGATAGCAATCAGCCCCAGCATTTT. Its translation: CASSLTGDSNQPQHF. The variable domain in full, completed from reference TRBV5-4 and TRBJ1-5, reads ETGVTQSPTHLIKTRGQQVTLRCSSQSGHNTVSWYQQALGQGPQFIFQYYREEENGRGNFPPRFSGLQFPNYSSELNVNALELDDSALYLCASSLTGDSNQPQHFGDGTRLSIL.

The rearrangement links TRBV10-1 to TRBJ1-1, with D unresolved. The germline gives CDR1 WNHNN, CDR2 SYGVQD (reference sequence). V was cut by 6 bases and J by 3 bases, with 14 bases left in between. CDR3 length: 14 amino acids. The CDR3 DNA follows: TGCGCCAGCAGAAGGGTTGTCGGGGACACTGAAGCTTTCTTT. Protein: CASRRVVGDTEAFF.

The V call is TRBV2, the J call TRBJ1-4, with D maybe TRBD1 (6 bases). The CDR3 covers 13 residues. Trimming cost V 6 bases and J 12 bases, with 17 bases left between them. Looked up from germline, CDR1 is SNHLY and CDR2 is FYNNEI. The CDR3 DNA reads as TGTGCCAGCAGCGTATGGGACAACTATGAACTGTTTTTT. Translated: CASSVWDNYELFF.

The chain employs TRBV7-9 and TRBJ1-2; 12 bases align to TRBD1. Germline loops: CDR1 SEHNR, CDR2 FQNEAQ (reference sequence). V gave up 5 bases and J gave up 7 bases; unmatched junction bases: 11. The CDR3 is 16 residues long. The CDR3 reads CASSLTAGQGAGGYTF. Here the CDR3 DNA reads TGTGCCAGCAGCCTGACTGCGGGACAGGGGGCGGGTGGCTACACCTTC.

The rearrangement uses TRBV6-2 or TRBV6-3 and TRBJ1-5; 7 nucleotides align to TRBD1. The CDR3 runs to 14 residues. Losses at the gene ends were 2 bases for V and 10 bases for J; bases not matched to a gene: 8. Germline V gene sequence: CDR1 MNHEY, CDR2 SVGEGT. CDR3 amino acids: CASSYGGRGSPQHF. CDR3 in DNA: TGTGCCAGCAGTTACGGCGGCAGGGGGAGTCCCCAGCATTTT.

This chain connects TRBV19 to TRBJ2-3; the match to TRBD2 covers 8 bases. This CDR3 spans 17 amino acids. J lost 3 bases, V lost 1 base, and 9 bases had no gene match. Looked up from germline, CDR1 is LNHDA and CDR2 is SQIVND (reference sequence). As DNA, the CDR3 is TGTGCCAGTAGTATAGCCTCGGCTAGCGGGTCAACAGATACGCAGTATTTT. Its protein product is CASSIASASGSTDTQYF.

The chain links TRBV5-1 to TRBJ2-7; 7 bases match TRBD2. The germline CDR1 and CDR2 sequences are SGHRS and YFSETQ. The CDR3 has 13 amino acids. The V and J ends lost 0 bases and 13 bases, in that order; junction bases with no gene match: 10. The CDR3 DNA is TGCGCCAGCAGCTTGGGGAACCGGGGAGGGCATTACTTC. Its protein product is CASSLGNRGGHYF.

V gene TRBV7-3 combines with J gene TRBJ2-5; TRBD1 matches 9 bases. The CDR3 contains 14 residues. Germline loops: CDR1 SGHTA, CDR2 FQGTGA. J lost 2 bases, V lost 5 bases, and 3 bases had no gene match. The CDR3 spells CASSPGTGQETQYF. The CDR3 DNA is TGTGCCAGCAGCCCCGGGACAGGGCAAGAGACCCAGTACTTC.

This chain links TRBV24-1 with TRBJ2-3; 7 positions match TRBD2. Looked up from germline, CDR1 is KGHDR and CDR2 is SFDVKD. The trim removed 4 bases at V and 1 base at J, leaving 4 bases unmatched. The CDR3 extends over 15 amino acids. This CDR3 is CATSDPAGGTDTQYF. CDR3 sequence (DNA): TGTGCCACCAGTGACCCGGCGGGGGGCACAGATACGCAGTATTTT.

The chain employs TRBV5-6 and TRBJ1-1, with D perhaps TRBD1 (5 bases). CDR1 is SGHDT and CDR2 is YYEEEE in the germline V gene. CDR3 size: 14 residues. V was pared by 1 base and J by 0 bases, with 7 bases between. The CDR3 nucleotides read TGTGCCAGCAGCTTGAGGGGCATGAACACTGAAGCTTTCTTT. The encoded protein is CASSLRGMNTEAFF.